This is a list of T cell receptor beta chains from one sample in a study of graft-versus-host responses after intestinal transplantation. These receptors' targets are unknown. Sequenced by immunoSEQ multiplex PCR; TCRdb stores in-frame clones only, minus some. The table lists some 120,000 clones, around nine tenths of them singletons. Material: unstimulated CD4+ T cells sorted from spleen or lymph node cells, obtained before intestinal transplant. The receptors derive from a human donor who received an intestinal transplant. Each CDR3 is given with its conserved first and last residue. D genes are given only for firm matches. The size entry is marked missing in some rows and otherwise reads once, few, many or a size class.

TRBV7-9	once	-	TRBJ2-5	CASSSRDFQETQYF	TGTGCCAGCAGCTCAAGAGACTTTCAAGAGACCCAGTACTTC
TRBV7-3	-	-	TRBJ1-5	CASSLGGDQPQHF	TGTGCCAGCAGCTTAGGGGGGGACCAGCCCCAGCATTTT
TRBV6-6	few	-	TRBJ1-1	CASSVGGEAFF	TGTGCCAGCAGTGTGGGAGGGGAAGCTTTCTTT
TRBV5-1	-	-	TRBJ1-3	CASSLVRAGSDF	TGCGCCAGCAGCTTGGTACGCGCGGGGTCCGATTTT
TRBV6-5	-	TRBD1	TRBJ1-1	CASRDQGAFAEAFF	TGTGCCAGCAGGGACCAGGGGGCCTTCGCTGAAGCTTTCTTT
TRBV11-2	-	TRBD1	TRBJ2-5	CASSLDNIQGVAETQYF	TGTGCCAGCAGCTTAGATAACATCCAGGGGGTGGCGGAGACCCAGTACTTC
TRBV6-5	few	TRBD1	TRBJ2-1	CASRPGTAPYNEQFF	TGTGCCAGCAGGCCCGGGACAGCTCCCTACAATGAGCAGTTCTTC
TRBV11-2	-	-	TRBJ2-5	CASSSEETQYF	TGTGCCAGCAGCTCCGAAGAGACCCAGTACTTC
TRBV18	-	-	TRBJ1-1	CASSLLTGTLTAEAFF	TGTGCCAGCTCACTCCTGACCGGGACTTTAACCGCTGAAGCTTTCTTT
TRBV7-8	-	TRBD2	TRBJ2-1	CASSLGPITSGSSYNEQFF	TGTGCCAGCAGCTTAGGGCCCATTACTAGCGGAAGCTCCTACAATGAGCAGTTCTTC
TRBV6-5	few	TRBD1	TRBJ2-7	CASSVTGTGFYEQYF	TGTGCCAGCAGTGTCACCGGGACAGGGTTCTACGAGCAGTACTTC
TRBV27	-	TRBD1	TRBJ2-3	CASKGASTDTQYF	TGTGCCAGCAAGGGGGCTAGCACAGATACGCAGTATTTT
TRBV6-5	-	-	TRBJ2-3	CASSYSAGRRDTQYF	TGTGCCAGCAGTTACTCGGCAGGGCGTAGGGATACGCAGTATTTT
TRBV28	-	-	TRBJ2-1	CASALGGASSYNEQFF	TGTGCCAGCGCCCTGGGAGGAGCAAGCTCCTACAATGAGCAGTTCTTC
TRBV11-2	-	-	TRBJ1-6	CASSYSLSSYNSPLHF	TGTGCCAGCAGCTACTCGTTATCCTCCTATAATTCACCCCTCCACTTT
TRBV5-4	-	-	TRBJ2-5	CASSPGLTQETQYF	TGTGCCAGCAGCCCCGGACTGACGCAAGAGACCCAGTACTTC
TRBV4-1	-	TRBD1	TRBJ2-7	CASSHRRQGSEQYF	TGCGCCAGCAGCCACCGACGACAGGGGAGCGAGCAGTACTTC